A single sample gave rise to the 8 T cell receptor beta chains below, sequenced in a study of blood T cell repertoires in COVID-19. TCRdb's copy holds only in-frame clones and misses some; the assay was immunoSEQ multiplex PCR. The data hold about 200,000 clones, with 75% to 90% observed a single time. The sample consisted of peripheral blood. The source is a man aged 35-49 years with acute or convalescent COVID-19.

V usage is TRBV29-1 and J usage is TRBJ2-5; D is perhaps TRBD1 (5 bases). The CDR3 has 13 residues. V was trimmed by 4 bases and J by 4 bases, leaving 13 bases between them. Germline lookup yields CDR1 SQVTM and CDR2 ANQGSEA. CDR3 protein: CSVAALGRETQYF. In DNA, the CDR3 is TGCAGCGTTGCGGCGTTGGGGCGAGAGACCCAGTACTTC.

The chain uses TRBV7-9 and TRBJ1-3, with TRBD1 matching over 8 bases. V shed 5 bases and J 2 bases; nucleotides not matched to a gene: 14. CDR1 is SEHNR, CDR2 FQNEAQ, per germline (reference sequence). This CDR3 is 18 amino acids long. The CDR3 here is CASSVGTGLGKAGNTIYF. In DNA, the CDR3 is TGTGCCAGCAGCGTTGGGACAGGCCTCGGAAAGGCTGGAAACACCATATATTTT.

This clone was found once. The J gene is TRBJ2-2, the V gene TRBV11-3, with a weak D call TRBD2 (6 bases). The V end was cut by 0 bases, the J end by 3 bases, with 8 bases between. There are 15 residues in the CDR3. CDR1 and CDR2 from the germline V gene are SGHNT and YENEEA. The CDR3 region has the DNA TGTGCCAGCAGCTTAGACGGGGGAGACACCGGGGAGCTGTTTTTT. Translating it yields CASSLDGGDTGELFF.

This clone was picked up a small number of times. This rearrangement joins TRBV7-2 to TRBJ2-1; D is ambiguous. With 1 base removed from V and 6 bases from J, the gap between germline ends came to 7 bases. This CDR3 is 13 amino acids long. The germline V gene encodes CDR1 SGHTA and CDR2 FQGNSA. The CDR3 nucleotides are TGTGCCAGCAGCTTAGGGCCAGGCAATGAGCAGTTCTTC. It specifies CASSLGPGNEQFF.

The CDR3 reads CASSETTTGQGGTEAFF. The CDR3 nucleotides are TGTGCCAGCAGTGAAACTACGACAGGGCAGGGGGGCACTGAAGCTTTCTTT. The chain combines TRBV25-1 with TRBJ1-1, with 7 positions matching TRBD1. The CDR3 is 17 residues long. Unmatched junction bases numbered 13, after V lost 2 bases and J lost 4 bases. Germline V CDR1 and CDR2: MGHDK, SYGVNS.

This sequence joins TRBV3-1 (or the pseudogene TRBV3-2) and TRBJ1-1; possibly TRBD1 for D (5 bases). V lost 1 base, J lost 4 bases, and 13 bases lay in between. From germline, CDR1 is LGHDT and CDR2 YNNKEL (reference sequence). This CDR3 is built from 15 residues. The CDR3 DNA is TGTGCCAGCAGCCAAGTTAAGGGGCACGCCACTGAAGCTTTCTTT. It codes for CASSQVKGHATEAFF.

CDR3 loop: CASSSWGRSSYEQYF. DNA of the CDR3: TGTGCCAGCAGTTCCTGGGGGAGGAGTTCCTACGAGCAGTACTTC. The chain recombines TRBV7-2 with TRBJ2-7, with a tentative D call TRBD2 (6 bases). The V gene lost 6 bases and the J gene lost 1 base, with 16 bases spanning the gap. Germline-derived CDR1 and CDR2 are SGHTA and FQGNSA. This CDR3 spans 15 amino acids.

This CDR3 is CASSQDLWDSHNQPQHF. CDR3 nucleotide sequence: TGTGCCAGCAGCCAAGATCTGTGGGACAGTCACAATCAGCCCCAGCATTTT. The chain couples TRBV4-2 to TRBJ1-5, with 7 bases identical to TRBD1. CDR1 and CDR2 (germline): LGHNA, YNFKEQ. V was pared by 0 bases and J by 3 bases, with 8 bases of the junction left unmatched. The CDR3 covers 17 residues.